This T cell receptor beta chain was observed in a study of T cell repertoires in ileal Crohn's disease. The time point: neoterminal ileum biopsy at postoperative endoscopy, about 6 months after surgery. This CDR3 contains 13 residues. V lost 8 bases to trimming and J lost 5 bases, with 15 bases between them. Germline V gene lookup returns CDR1 LNHDA and CDR2 SQIVND (reference sequence). Data came from immunoSEQ multiplex PCR; TCRdb stores just in-frame clones and leaves some out. In the table there are 8,500 to 13,000 clones, 75% to 85% of which are singletons. This chain uses TRBV19 with TRBJ1-1; the D gene is possibly TRBD1 (6 bases). This sequence originates from an adult with Crohn's disease. Material for sequencing was ileal tissue. Here the CDR3 reads CASRYRDGTEAFF. The CDR3, as DNA: TGTGCCAGTCGCTACAGGGACGGGACTGAAGCTTTCTTT.